A single sample gave rise to the 31 T cell receptor beta chains below, sequenced in a study of blood T cell repertoires in COVID-19 (dated by TCRdb to about 2020). Receptor amplification or capture employed the immunoSEQ multiplex PCR assay. TCRdb stores this immuneACCESS table with in-frame sequences only. Part of the clones is absent; in the studies checked, under half of the shortfall reflects unresolved V genes, and no reason is known for the rest. The sample has fewer than 150,000 clones on record, roughly 84% of them singletons. Jointly, the top ten make up under 9% of the sample. Sequenced sample: peripheral blood. The source of these receptors is a woman in her 70s who had recovered from COVID-19.

This clone was counted between two and nine times. CDR3 bases: TGTGCCAGTAGTATAGGGCGGACAGGGAGGTACAGTCAGCCCCAGCATTTT. This codes for CASSIGRTGRYSQPQHF. V gene TRBV19 combines with J gene TRBJ1-5; 8 bases fit TRBD1. CDR3 length equals 17 residues. J was trimmed by 6 bases and V by 1 base; bases with no gene match: 11. Per germline, CDR1 LNHDA and CDR2 SQIVND (reference sequence).

V is TRBV30 and J is TRBJ1-2, with 10 bases fitting TRBD1. In germline, CDR1 is GTSNPN, CDR2 SVGIG (reference sequence). Trimming took 1 base from V and 5 from J; bases not matched to a gene: 1. The CDR3 is made up of 13 amino acids. Here the CDR3 DNA reads TGTGCCTGGAGTGGGGACAGGGGATATGGCTACACCTTC. Translation gives CAWSGDRGYGYTF. The complete variable domain, with remaining parts taken from reference TRBV30 and TRBJ1-2, reads SQTIHQWPATLVQPVGSPLSLECTVEGTSNPNLYWYRQAAGRGLQLLFYSVGIGQISSEVPQNLSASRPQDRQFILSSKKLLLSDSGFYLCAWSGDRGYGYTFGSGTRLTVV.

This chain uses TRBV11-2 with TRBJ2-7; TRBD1 matches at 8 bases. Losses at the gene ends were 1 base for V and 0 bases for J; bases not matched to a gene: 2. Germline CDR1 reads SGHAT; CDR2 reads FQNNGV. The CDR3 sequence is 15 residues long. CDR3 in DNA: TGTGCCAGCAGCTTAGGCGGGACAGGCTCCTACGAGCAGTACTTC. Translating it yields CASSLGGTGSYEQYF.

V is TRBV10-3 and J is TRBJ2-3; 10 bases match TRBD2. Trimming at V came to 2 bases and at J to 1 base, leaving 0 bases not matched to a gene. Looked up from germline, CDR1 is ENHRY and CDR2 is SYGVKD. The CDR3 extends over 15 amino acids. The CDR3 spells CAISETSGGTDTQYF. For the CDR3, the DNA is TGTGCCATCAGTGAGACTAGCGGGGGCACAGATACGCAGTATTTT.

V and J are TRBV7-3 and TRBJ1-5, with TRBD1 matching over 8 bases. CDR3 length: 13 residues. The V gene's germline CDR1 is SGHTA and CDR2 FQGTGA. J lost 5 bases, V lost 5 bases, and 2 bases had no gene match. The CDR3 nucleotides read TGTGCCAGCAGCCCAGGGGGCGATCAGCCCCAGCATTTT. This encodes CASSPGGDQPQHF. Full variable domain (remainder filled in from reference TRBV7-3 and TRBJ1-5): GAGVSQTPSNKVTEKGKYVELRCDPISGHTALYWYRQSLGQGPEFLIYFQGTGAADDSGLPNDRFFAVRPEGSVSTLKIQRTERGDSAVYLCASSPGGDQPQHFGDGTRLSIL.

This chain links TRBV5-4 with TRBJ1-2, with D possibly TRBD1 on 6 matching bases. V was pared by 4 bases and J by 4 bases, with 14 bases between. CDR3 length equals 14 residues. Germline V CDR1 and CDR2: SGHNT, YYREEE (reference sequence). CDR3 sequence (DNA): TGTGCCAGCAGCCCGGACAGTCACGGCTATGGCTACACCTTC. This codes for CASSPDSHGYGYTF.

The chain joins TRBV9 to TRBJ2-5; 8 nucleotides align to TRBD2. The ends lost 0 bases at V and 2 bases at J; junction bases unmatched: 6. The CDR3 sequence is 16 residues long. The germline gives CDR1 SGDLS, CDR2 YYNGEE. The CDR3 reads CASSVVAGGLQETQYF. DNA of the CDR3: TGTGCCAGCAGCGTAGTGGCGGGGGGCCTTCAAGAGACCCAGTACTTC.

The chain carries TRBV20-1 and TRBJ2-1; 9 positions match TRBD1. Trimming took 3 bases from V and 11 from J; bases not matched to a gene: 2. Germline-derived CDR1 and CDR2 are DFQATT and SNEGSKA (reference sequence). The CDR3 is 11 residues long. The CDR3 loop reads CSARTGGKQFF. In nucleotides, the CDR3 is TGCAGTGCTAGGACAGGGGGGAAGCAGTTCTTC.

V and J are TRBV4-1 and TRBJ2-7; the match to TRBD1 covers 7 bases. The CDR3 runs 15 residues. From germline, CDR1 is MGHRA and CDR2 YSYEKL. V shed 3 bases, J shed 3 bases, and the junction held 8 bases outside the gene matches. The CDR3 DNA follows: TGCGCCAGCAGCCATAGGGAGACAGGGTTCTACGAGCAGTACTTC. Its protein product is CASSHRETGFYEQYF.

The V and J genes are TRBV6-5 and TRBJ1-1; D is possibly TRBD1 (6 bases). V was trimmed by 4 bases and J by 1 base, leaving 7 bases between them. This CDR3 region has 13 residues. The V gene's germline CDR1 is MNHEY and CDR2 SVGAGI. The DNA of the CDR3 is TGTGCCAGCAGTTCACAGGGGAACACTGAAGCTTTCTTT. It translates to CASSSQGNTEAFF.

The chain uses TRBV5-1 and TRBJ2-2; weak D call: TRBD2 (6 bases). The germline V gene encodes CDR1 SGHRS and CDR2 YFSETQ. The CDR3 extends over 17 amino acids. V was pared by 0 bases and J by 0 bases, with 12 bases between. The CDR3 sequence: CASSLAGGGANTGELFF. The DNA of the CDR3 is TGCGCCAGCAGCTTGGCCGGTGGCGGGGCGAACACCGGGGAGCTGTTTTTT.

The rearrangement joins TRBV30 to TRBJ1-5; D possibly corresponds to TRBD1 (5 bases). Per germline, CDR1 GTSNPN and CDR2 SVGIG (reference sequence). V lost 2 bases, J lost 1 base, and 6 bases lay in between. The CDR3 spans 13 residues. In nucleotides, the CDR3 is TGTGCCTGGAGTAAGGGGAGCAATCAGCCCCAGCATTTT. Encoded protein: CAWSKGSNQPQHF.

The genes are TRBV6-2 or TRBV6-3 and TRBJ2-7; TRBD2 is a possible D gene (6 bases). CDR1 and CDR2 from the germline V gene are MNHEY and SVGEGT. The V and J ends lost 2 bases and 3 bases respectively, with 20 bases between them. This CDR3 has 17 amino acids. CDR3 protein: CASSYASGDSAHYEQYF. The CDR3 bases are TGTGCCAGCAGTTACGCTTCGGGGGATAGCGCGCACTACGAGCAGTACTTC.

The gene calls are TRBV28 and TRBJ2-7, with 10 positions matching TRBD2. The length of the CDR3 is 14 residues. CDR1 is MDHEN and CDR2 is SYDVKM in the germline V gene. Trimming took 6 bases from V and 0 from J; bases not matched to a gene: 2. For the CDR3, the DNA is TGTGCCAGCAGCCCTAGCGGGAGCTCCTACGAGCAGTACTTC. Residues: CASSPSGSSYEQYF.

This clone was seen only once. The rearrangement uses TRBV5-4 and TRBJ2-3; D is possibly TRBD1 (7 bases). Between the trimmed V and J ends, which lost 6 bases and 3 bases, there was a span of 17 bases. The germline V gene has CDR1 SGHNT and CDR2 YYREEE (reference sequence). The CDR3 totals 15 residues. CDR3: CASTFGGGRTDTQYF. CDR3 sequence (DNA): TGTGCCAGCACCTTTGGAGGGGGCAGGACAGATACGCAGTATTTT.

The chain combines TRBV7-2 with TRBJ2-5, with 7 bases lining up with TRBD2. The length of the CDR3 is 15 residues. Trimming took 5 bases from V and 5 from J; bases not matched to a gene: 11. The germline V gene has CDR1 SGHTA and CDR2 FQGNSA. The CDR3 bases are TGTGCCAGCAGCCCGGGTAGGCGGGGGAGGGAGACCCAGTACTTC. Its translation is CASSPGRRGRETQYF. Using reference TRBV7-2 and TRBJ2-5 for the parts outside the CDR3, the full variable domain is GAGVSQSPSNKVTEKGKDVELRCDPISGHTALYWYRQSLGQGLEFLIYFQGNSAPDKSGLPSDRFSAERTGGSVSTLTIQRTQQEDSAVYLCASSPGRRGRETQYFGPGTRLLVL.

This clone was recorded a few times. The V call is TRBV30, the J call TRBJ1-1; unclear D gene. CDR1 is GTSNPN, CDR2 SVGIG, per germline (reference sequence). V lost 3 bases and J 1 base, leaving 6 bases between the germline ends. The CDR3 has 12 residues. CDR3 sequence (DNA): TGTGCCTGGAGCCACGGGAACACTGAAGCTTTCTTT. Encoded protein: CAWSHGNTEAFF. Together with reference TRBV30 and TRBJ1-1, the CDR3 gives the full variable domain: SQTIHQWPATLVQPVGSPLSLECTVEGTSNPNLYWYRQAAGRGLQLLFYSVGIGQISSEVPQNLSASRPQDRQFILSSKKLLLSDSGFYLCAWSHGNTEAFFGQGTRLTVV.

This clone was found once. The chain combines TRBV4-3 with TRBJ1-4; 9 nucleotides agree with TRBD1. V gave up 4 bases and J gave up 4 bases; unmatched junction bases: 4. The germline gives CDR1 LGHNA, CDR2 YSLEER. This CDR3 has 15 amino acids. In DNA form, the CDR3 reads TGCGCCAGCAGCCGTGGGACAGGGAATAATGAAAAACTGTTTTTT. Translating it yields CASSRGTGNNEKLFF.

This clone was seen once. The gene calls are TRBV12-3 or TRBV12-4 and TRBJ1-2; weak D call: TRBD1 (6 bases). The CDR3 covers 12 residues. V was cut by 5 bases and J by 8 bases, with 12 bases left in between. CDR3 region: CASSRKDSGYTF. The CDR3 DNA is TGTGCCAGCAGTCGAAAGGACAGCGGCTACACCTTC.

The chain has TRBV6-5 and TRBJ1-1; 8 positions match TRBD1. The germline gives CDR1 MNHEY, CDR2 SVGAGI. The CDR3 contains 15 residues. V shed 2 bases, J shed 2 bases, and the junction held 4 bases outside the gene matches. The CDR3 DNA reads TGTGCCAGCAGTTACGGGGACAGGTTTAACACTGAAGCTTTCTTT. Residues: CASSYGDRFNTEAFF.

The chain recombines TRBV4-2 with TRBJ2-3; 7 nucleotides agree with TRBD2. This CDR3 comprises 15 residues. In germline, CDR1 is LGHNA, CDR2 YNFKEQ. Trimming at V came to 2 bases and at J to 4 bases, leaving 6 bases not matched to a gene. In nucleotides, the CDR3 is TGTGCCAGCAGCCAAAAGGGAGGGACCCCAGATACGCAGTATTTT. Translating gives CASSQKGGTPDTQYF.

This chain joins TRBV27 and TRBJ1-4; D gene unclear. CDR3 length equals 15 residues. Germline V gives CDR1 MNHEY, CDR2 SMNVEV (reference sequence). Between the trimmed V and J ends, which lost 6 bases and 3 bases, there was a span of 14 bases. In DNA form, the CDR3 reads TGTGCCAGCAGCCCCTTTGCCCTAGCTAATGAAAAACTGTTTTTT. Amino acid sequence: CASSPFALANEKLFF.

This rearrangement joins TRBV19 to TRBJ1-6, with D hard to call. The CDR3 extends over 14 amino acids. The germline V gene encodes CDR1 LNHDA and CDR2 SQIVND (reference sequence). Trimming left V 4 bases short and J 7 bases short, with 11 bases between. CDR3 sequence: CASSSRPGNSPLHF. CDR3 sequence (DNA): TGTGCCAGTAGTAGTCGGCCCGGGAATTCACCCCTCCACTTT.

V usage is TRBV4-1 and J usage is TRBJ2-3; no definite D call. Germline CDR1 and CDR2: MGHRA and YSYEKL. V lost 0 bases to trimming and J lost 5 bases, with 6 bases between them. This CDR3 has 13 residues. The CDR3 DNA follows: TGCGCCAGCAGCCAAGATACGGGAGATACGCAGTATTTT. Its protein product is CASSQDTGDTQYF.

The chain recombines TRBV28 with TRBJ2-7; possible D gene TRBD1, 6 bases. Germline CDR1 MDHEN, CDR2 SYDVKM. The CDR3 covers 14 residues. Trimming removed 10 bases from V and 3 bases from J, with 19 bases in between. CDR3 bases: TGTGCCACCCAGGTGACAGGCCTTGACTACGAGCAGTACTTC. This encodes CATQVTGLDYEQYF.

The chain carries TRBV4-2 and TRBJ2-1, with 12 bases matching TRBD2. This CDR3 is 17 amino acids long. V shed 4 bases, J shed 3 bases, and the junction held 7 bases outside the gene matches. Germline assignment: CDR1 LGHNA and CDR2 YNFKEQ. The chain's CDR3 is CASSLTSGRTYYNEQFF. CDR3 nucleotide sequence: TGTGCCAGCAGCCTGACTAGCGGGAGAACATACTACAATGAGCAGTTCTTC.

The CDR3 region is CASSRGVTGELFF. The CDR3 DNA reads TGTGCCAGCAGCCGCGGGGTCACCGGGGAGCTGTTTTTT. The chain uses TRBV7-2 and TRBJ2-2, with D perhaps TRBD2 (6 bases). The CDR3 loop spans 13 amino acids. V was trimmed by 5 bases and J by 4 bases, leaving 8 bases between them. Looked up from germline, CDR1 is SGHTA and CDR2 is FQGNSA.

This clone was seen only a few times. The V and J genes are TRBV24-1 and TRBJ1-5; TRBD1 aligns across 7 bases. The CDR3 spans 16 residues. CDR1 and CDR2 from the germline V gene are KGHDR and SFDVKD. Trimming at V came to 2 bases and at J to 4 bases, leaving 7 bases not matched to a gene. CDR3 in DNA: TGTGCCACCAGTGATTCGTACAGGGGATCGAATCAGCCCCAGCATTTT. This translates into CATSDSYRGSNQPQHF.

The V gene is TRBV6-2 or TRBV6-3, the J gene TRBJ2-5, with 7 bases lining up with TRBD1. CDR1 and CDR2 (germline): MNHEY, SVGEGT. This CDR3 is 16 amino acids long. The ends lost 6 bases at V and 2 bases at J; junction bases unmatched: 12. The CDR3, as DNA: TGTGCCAGCAGCCCCTACAGGGGTCCGCCACAAGAGACCCAGTACTTC. It yields the protein CASSPYRGPPQETQYF.

The V call is TRBV9, the J call TRBJ2-3; a possible D gene is TRBD1 (6 bases). This CDR3 is 15 amino acids long. The V gene lost 3 bases and the J gene lost 4 bases, with 15 bases spanning the gap. The germline V gene encodes CDR1 SGDLS and CDR2 YYNGEE. Written as DNA, the CDR3 is TGTGCCAGCAGCGGGAACAGGGAAAGGGCAGATACGCAGTATTTT. Its translation: CASSGNRERADTQYF.

The CDR3 sequence is CASSYSLAGGRSYNEQFF. CDR3 DNA: TGTGCCAGCAGTTACTCCCTAGCGGGGGGTAGGTCCTACAATGAGCAGTTCTTC. The rearrangement joins TRBV6-2 or TRBV6-3 to TRBJ2-1; 11 bases are shared with TRBD2. V gave up 0 bases and J gave up 1 base; unmatched junction bases: 5. This CDR3 has 18 residues. The germline V gene encodes CDR1 MNHEY and CDR2 SVGEGT.